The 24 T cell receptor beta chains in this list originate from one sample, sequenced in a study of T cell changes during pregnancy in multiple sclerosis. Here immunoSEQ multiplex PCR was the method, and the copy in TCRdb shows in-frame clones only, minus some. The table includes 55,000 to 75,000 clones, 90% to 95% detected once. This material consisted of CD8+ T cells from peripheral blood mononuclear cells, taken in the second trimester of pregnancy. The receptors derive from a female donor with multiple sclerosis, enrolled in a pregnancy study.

CDR3 DNA sequence: TGTGCCAGCAGCTTGGATCGACTTCACACTGAAGCTTTCTTT. Encoded protein: CASSLDRLHTEAFF. The J gene is TRBJ1-1, the V gene TRBV5-5; unclear D gene. V lost 0 bases, J lost 3 bases, and 9 bases lay in between. The CDR3 spans 14 residues. Germline V gives CDR1 SGHKS, CDR2 YYEKEE (reference sequence).

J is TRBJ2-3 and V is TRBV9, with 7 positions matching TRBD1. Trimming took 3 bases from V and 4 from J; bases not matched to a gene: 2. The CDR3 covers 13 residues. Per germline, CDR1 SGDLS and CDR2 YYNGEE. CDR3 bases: TGTGCCAGCAGCGGACAGGGCTCAGATACGCAGTATTTT. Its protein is CASSGQGSDTQYF.

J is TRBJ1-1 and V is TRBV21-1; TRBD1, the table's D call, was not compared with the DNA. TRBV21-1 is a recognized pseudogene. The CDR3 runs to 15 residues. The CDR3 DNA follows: TGTGCCAGCAGCAAAGAGAGGACAGTGGTCACTGAAGCTTTCTTT. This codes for CASSKERTVVTEAFF.

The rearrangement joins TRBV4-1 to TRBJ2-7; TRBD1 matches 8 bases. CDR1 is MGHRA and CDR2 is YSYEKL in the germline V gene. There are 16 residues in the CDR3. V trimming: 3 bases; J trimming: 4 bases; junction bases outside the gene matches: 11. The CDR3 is CASSHLFDRGSYEQYF. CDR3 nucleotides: TGCGCCAGCAGCCACCTTTTTGACAGGGGAAGTTACGAGCAGTACTTC.

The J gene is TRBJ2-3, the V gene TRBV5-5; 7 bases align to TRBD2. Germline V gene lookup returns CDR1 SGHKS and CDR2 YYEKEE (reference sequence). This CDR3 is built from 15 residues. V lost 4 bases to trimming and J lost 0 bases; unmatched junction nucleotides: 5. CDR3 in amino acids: CASSPVRESTDTQYF. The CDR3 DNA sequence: TGTGCCAGCAGCCCCGTGCGGGAGAGCACAGATACGCAGTATTTT.

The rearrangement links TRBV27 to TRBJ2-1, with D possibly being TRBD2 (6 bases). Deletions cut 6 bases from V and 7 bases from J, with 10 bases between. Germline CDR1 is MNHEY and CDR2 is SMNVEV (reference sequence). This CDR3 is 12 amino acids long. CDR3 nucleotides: TGTGCCAGCAGCGGAGGGGCGAATGAGCAGTTCTTC. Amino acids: CASSGGANEQFF.

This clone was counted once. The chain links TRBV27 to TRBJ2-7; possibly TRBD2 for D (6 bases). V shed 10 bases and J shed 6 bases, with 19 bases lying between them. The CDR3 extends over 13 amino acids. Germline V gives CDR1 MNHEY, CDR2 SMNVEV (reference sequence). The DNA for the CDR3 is TGTGCCACTCACCCGGGGGTCCCTAGCGAGCAGTACTTC. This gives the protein CATHPGVPSEQYF.

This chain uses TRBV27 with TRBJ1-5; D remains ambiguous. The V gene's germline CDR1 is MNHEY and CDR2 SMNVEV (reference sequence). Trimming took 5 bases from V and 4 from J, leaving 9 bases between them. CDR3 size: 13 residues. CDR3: CASSARGNQPQHF. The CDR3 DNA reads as TGTGCCAGCAGTGCCCGAGGGAATCAGCCCCAGCATTTT.

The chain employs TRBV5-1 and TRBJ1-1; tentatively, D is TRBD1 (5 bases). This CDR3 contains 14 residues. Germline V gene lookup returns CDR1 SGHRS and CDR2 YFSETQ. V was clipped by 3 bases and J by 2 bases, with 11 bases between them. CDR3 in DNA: TGCGCCAGCAGCTGGAGGGGCTCCAACACTGAAGCTTTCTTT. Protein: CASSWRGSNTEAFF.

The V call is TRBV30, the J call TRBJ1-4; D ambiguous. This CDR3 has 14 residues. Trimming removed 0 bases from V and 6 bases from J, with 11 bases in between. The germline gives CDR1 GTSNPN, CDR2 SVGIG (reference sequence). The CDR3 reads CAWSVAAGYEKLFF. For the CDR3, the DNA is TGTGCCTGGAGTGTAGCCGCGGGTTATGAAAAACTGTTTTTT.

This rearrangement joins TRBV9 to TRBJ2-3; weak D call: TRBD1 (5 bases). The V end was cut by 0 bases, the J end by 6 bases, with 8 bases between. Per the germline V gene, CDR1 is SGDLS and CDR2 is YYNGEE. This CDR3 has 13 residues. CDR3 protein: CASSVGQMDTQYF. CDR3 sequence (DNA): TGTGCCAGCAGCGTAGGACAGATGGATACGCAGTATTTT.

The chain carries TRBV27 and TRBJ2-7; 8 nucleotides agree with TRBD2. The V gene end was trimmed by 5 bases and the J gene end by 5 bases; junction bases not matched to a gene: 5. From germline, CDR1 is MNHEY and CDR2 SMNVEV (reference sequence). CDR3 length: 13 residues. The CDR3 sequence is CASSRGGSNEQYF. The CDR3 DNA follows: TGTGCCAGCAGTCGGGGGGGTTCGAACGAGCAGTACTTC.

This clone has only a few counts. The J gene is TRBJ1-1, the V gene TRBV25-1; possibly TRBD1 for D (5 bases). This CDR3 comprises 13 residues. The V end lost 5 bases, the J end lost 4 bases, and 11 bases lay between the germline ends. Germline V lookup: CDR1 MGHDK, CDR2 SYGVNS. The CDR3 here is CASSLGQITEAFF. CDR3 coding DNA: TGTGCCAGCAGTTTAGGACAAATCACTGAAGCTTTCTTT.

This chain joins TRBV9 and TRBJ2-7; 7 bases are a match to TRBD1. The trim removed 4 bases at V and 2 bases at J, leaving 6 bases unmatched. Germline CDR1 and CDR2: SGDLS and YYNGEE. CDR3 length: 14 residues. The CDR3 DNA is TGTGCCAGCAGCCTCGGACAGGTTGCCTACGAGCAGTACTTC. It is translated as CASSLGQVAYEQYF. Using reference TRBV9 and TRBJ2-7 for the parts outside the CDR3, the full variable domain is DSGVTQTPKHLITATGQRVTLRCSPRSGDLSVYWYQQSLDQGLQFLIQYYNGEERAKGNILERFSAQQFPDLHSELNLSSLELGDSALYFCASSLGQVAYEQYFGPGTRLTVT.

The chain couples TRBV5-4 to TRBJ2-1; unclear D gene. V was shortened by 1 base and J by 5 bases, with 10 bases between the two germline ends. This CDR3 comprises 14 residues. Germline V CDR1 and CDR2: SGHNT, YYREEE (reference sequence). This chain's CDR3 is CASSLYLVDNEQFF. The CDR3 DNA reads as TGTGCCAGCAGCTTGTACCTAGTCGACAATGAGCAGTTCTTC.

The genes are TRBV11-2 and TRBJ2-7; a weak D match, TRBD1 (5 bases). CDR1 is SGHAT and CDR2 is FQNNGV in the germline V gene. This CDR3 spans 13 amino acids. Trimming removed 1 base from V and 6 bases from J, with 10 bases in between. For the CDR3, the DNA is TGTGCCAGCAGCTTAGGGCAGGGTGGCGAGCAGTACTTC. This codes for CASSLGQGGEQYF.

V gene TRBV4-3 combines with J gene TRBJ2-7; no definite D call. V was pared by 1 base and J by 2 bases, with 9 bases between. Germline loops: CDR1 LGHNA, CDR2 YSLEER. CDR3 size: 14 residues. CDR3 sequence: CASSQVYAAYEQYF. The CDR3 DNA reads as TGCGCCAGCAGCCAAGTTTACGCAGCCTACGAGCAGTACTTC.

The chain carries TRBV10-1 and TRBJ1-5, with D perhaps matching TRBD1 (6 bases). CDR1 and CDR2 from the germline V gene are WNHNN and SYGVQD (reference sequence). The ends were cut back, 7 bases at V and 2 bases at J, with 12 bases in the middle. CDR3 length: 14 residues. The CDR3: CASNGAGGNQPQHF. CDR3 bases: TGCGCCAGCAACGGGGCAGGGGGCAATCAGCCCCAGCATTTT.

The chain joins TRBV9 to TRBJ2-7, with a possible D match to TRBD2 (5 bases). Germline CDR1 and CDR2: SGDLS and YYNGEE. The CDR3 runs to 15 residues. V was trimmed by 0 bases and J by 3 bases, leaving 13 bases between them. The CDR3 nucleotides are TGTGCCAGCAGCGTAGATGTGGGAGCGTTCTACGAGCAGTACTTC. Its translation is CASSVDVGAFYEQYF.

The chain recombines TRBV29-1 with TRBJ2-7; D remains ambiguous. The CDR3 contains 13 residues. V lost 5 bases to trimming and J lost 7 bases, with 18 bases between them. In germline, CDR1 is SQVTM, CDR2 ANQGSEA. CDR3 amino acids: CSVSSREASEQYF. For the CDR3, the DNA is TGCAGCGTTTCCTCGAGAGAAGCTTCTGAGCAGTACTTC.

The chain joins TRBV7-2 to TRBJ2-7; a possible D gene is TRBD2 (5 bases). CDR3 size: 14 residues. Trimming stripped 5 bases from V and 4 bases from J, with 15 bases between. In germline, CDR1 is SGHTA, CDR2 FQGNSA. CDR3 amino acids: CASSTPGLAYEQYF. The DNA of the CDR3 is TGTGCCAGCAGCACCCCCGGCCTAGCATACGAGCAGTACTTC.

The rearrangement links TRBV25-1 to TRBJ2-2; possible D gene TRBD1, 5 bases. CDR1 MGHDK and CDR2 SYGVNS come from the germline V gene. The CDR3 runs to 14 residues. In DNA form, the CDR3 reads TGTGCAGCCTCAGGAAGGGGTCGGGCCGGGGAGCTGTTTTTT. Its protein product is CAASGRGRAGELFF.

CDR3 coding DNA: TGCAGCGTTGAGGCGGAAAACACTGAAGCTTTCTTT. Protein: CSVEAENTEAFF. This chain links TRBV29-1 with TRBJ1-1; D not resolved. V lost 3 bases, J lost 2 bases, and 7 bases lay in between. From germline, CDR1 is SQVTM and CDR2 ANQGSEA. This CDR3 has 12 residues.

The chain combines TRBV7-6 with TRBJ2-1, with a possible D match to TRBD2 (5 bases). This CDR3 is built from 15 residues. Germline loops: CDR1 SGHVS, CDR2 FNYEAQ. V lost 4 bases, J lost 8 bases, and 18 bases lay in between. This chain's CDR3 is CASSSVVAGNDEQFF. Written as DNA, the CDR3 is TGTGCCAGCAGCTCCGTAGTCGCGGGCAACGATGAGCAGTTCTTC.